The clone carrying this T cell receptor (beta chain) was observed many times. As yet, its antigen is unknown. Using immunoSEQ multiplex PCR, the repertoire was profiled, and TCRdb retains in-frame clones only, with some absent. The sample shows some 660,000 clones, 60% to 75% of them seen only once. The record originates from a study of shared clonotypes between healthy human individuals. The germline V and J ends were trimmed by 1 base and 4 bases, with 8 bases remaining between them. Germline-derived CDR1 and CDR2 are LNHNV and YYDKDF (reference sequence). The CDR3 covers 15 residues. Healthy and HIV-negative, the adult donors had no recent acute infections or vaccinations. Splitting of CD4+ cells produced CD45RA+ naive and CD45RA-negative memory subsets. Regarding the study as a whole: Non-shared clonotypes had lower generation probabilities than those shared by all four donors.

The receptor was isolated from a woman aged 25 to 45 in good health. The V gene is TRBV15, the J gene TRBJ2-6; D is ambiguous. The sample was memory CD4+ T cells sorted from blood. Subset indicated: CD45RA-negative fraction. The CDR3 sequence is CATSRAGSGANVLTF. The CDR3 DNA reads TGTGCCACCAGCAGAGCCGGGTCCGGGGCCAACGTCCTGACTTTC.